The T cell receptor (beta chain) described here comes from a study of technical replicates of blood from a few donors. Repertoires were generated with immunoSEQ multiplex PCR, while TCRdb's copy carries only in-frame clones and drops some. The table includes 60,000 to 85,000 clones, 90% to 95% detected once. Germline CDR1 SGHRS, CDR2 YFSETQ. Trimming cost V 0 bases and J 4 bases; bases outside gene matches: 5. The CDR3 is 15 amino acids. This receptor was obtained from a human donor in good health. V and J are TRBV5-1 and TRBJ1-2; 8 bases agree with TRBD1. Sequencing was performed on T cells isolated from PBMCs. CDR3 region: CASSLGQGASYGYTF. The CDR3 bases are TGCGCCAGCAGCTTGGGCCAGGGGGCGAGCTATGGCTACACCTTC.